The entry that follows covers one TCR beta chain sequence. Sequencing used immunoSEQ multiplex PCR; TCRdb keeps in-frame clones, though not all of them. The data contain about 290,000 clones, around 89% of them singletons. These data belong to a study of blood T cell repertoires in COVID-19. In germline, CDR1 is SGHAT, CDR2 FQDESV (reference sequence). V was pared by 2 bases and J by 2 bases, with 3 bases of the junction left unmatched. This CDR3 is built from 15 residues. Sequencing used peripheral blood. This clonotype was obtained from a man between 40 and 49 years old with acute or convalescent COVID-19. The chain has TRBV11-1 and TRBJ2-7, with 10 nucleotides matching TRBD2. This CDR3 is CASSLLAGAPYEQYF. CDR3 nucleotide sequence: TGTGCCAGCAGCTTACTAGCGGGGGCCCCCTACGAGCAGTACTTC.